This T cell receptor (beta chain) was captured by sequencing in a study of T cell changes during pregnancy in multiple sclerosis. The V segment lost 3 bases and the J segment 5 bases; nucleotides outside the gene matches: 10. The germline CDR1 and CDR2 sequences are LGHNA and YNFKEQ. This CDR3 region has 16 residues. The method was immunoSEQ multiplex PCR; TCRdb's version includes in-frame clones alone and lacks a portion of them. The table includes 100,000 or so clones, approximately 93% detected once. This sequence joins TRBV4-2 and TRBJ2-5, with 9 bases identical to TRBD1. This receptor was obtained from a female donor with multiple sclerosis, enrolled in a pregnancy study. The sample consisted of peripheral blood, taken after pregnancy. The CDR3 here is CASSHPPGQGTETQYF. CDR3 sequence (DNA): TGTGCCAGCAGCCACCCCCCGGGACAGGGTACGGAGACCCAGTACTTC.